This T cell receptor beta chain was identified during a study of T cell responses to AZD1222 COVID-19 vaccine. Study context: Second-dose groups at about 4 or about 12 weeks were pooled. Findings of the study overall: Targets within unmutated variant regions were reportedly found for nearly half of spike-specific TCRs. The study identified only five or six AZD1222 recipients as seropositive at baseline.

Remarks on this clone: Its antigen remains unidentified.

This table comes from immunoSEQ multiplex PCR, and its TCRdb copy is limited to in-frame clones, with some not included. The data hold tens of thousands of clones, with 88% observed a single time. The germline V gene has CDR1 SQVTM and CDR2 ANQGSEA. The V gene end was trimmed by 4 bases and the J gene end by 2 bases; junction bases not matched to a gene: 1. This CDR3 has 12 amino acids. V gene TRBV29-1 combines with J gene TRBJ2-5; 7 bases are a match to TRBD1. The specimen comprised peripheral blood, sampled on day 0 of AZD1222 vaccination. The source is an adult in good health. CDR3 region: CSVVTGQETQYF. The CDR3 bases are TGCAGCGTTGTGACAGGGCAAGAGACCCAGTACTTC.